This T cell receptor beta chain originates from a study of blood T cell repertoires in COVID-19. Study background: In each case, the material was cDNA or gDNA derived from T cells, B-cell-depleted T cells, or PBMCs.

As handled by the study authors: Researchers report that nucleated cell counts were estimated from reference gene primer amplification. Clones were sequenced by immunoSEQ multiplex PCR, and TCRdb holds only the in-frame ones, with some missing. The V and J calls and clone size are taken from that table; D and trimming were inferred from the DNA. The sample consists of 150,000 to 200,000 clones, 80% to 90% of them appearing once. The V segment lost 5 bases and the J segment 6 bases; nucleotides outside the gene matches: 12. The CDR3 is 17 residues long. The germline CDR1 and CDR2 sequences are PRHDT and FYEKMQ (reference sequence).

J is TRBJ2-1 and V is TRBV13, with 11 bases that match TRBD2. This receptor was obtained from a man younger than 30 who had recovered from COVID-19. Sequences were obtained from peripheral blood. The CDR3 DNA reads as TGTGCCAGCAGCGCACGGTACACTAGCGGGAGTGGCAATGAGCAGTTCTTC. Its translation is CASSARYTSGSGNEQFF.